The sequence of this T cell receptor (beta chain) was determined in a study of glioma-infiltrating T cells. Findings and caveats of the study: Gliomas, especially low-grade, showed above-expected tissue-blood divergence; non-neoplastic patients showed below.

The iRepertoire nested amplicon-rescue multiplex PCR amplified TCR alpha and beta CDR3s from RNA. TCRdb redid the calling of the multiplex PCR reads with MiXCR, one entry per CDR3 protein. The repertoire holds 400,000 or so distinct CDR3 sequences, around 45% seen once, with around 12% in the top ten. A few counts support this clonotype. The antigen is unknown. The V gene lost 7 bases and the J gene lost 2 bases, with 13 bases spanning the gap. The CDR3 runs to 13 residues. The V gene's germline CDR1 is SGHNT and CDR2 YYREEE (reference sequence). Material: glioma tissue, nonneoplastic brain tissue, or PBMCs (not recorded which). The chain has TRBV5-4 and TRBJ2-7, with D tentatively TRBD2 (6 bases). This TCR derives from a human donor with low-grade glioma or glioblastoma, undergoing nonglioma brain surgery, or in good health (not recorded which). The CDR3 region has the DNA TGTGCCAGCCGCTGGGCGGGGACCTACGAGCAGTACTTC. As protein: CASRWAGTYEQYF.